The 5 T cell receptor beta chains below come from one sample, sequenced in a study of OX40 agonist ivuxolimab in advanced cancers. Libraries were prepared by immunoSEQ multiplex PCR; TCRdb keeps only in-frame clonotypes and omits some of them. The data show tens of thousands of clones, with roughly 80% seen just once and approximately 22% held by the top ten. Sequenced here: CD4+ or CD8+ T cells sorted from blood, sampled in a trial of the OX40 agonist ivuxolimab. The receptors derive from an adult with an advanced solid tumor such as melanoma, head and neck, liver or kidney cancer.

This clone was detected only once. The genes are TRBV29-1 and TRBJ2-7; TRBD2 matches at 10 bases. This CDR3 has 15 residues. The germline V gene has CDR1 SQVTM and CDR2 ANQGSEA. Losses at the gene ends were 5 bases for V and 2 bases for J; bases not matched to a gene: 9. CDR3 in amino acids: CSVLNLAGEAYEQYF. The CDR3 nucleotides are TGCAGCGTTCTCAACCTAGCGGGAGAGGCCTACGAGCAGTACTTC.

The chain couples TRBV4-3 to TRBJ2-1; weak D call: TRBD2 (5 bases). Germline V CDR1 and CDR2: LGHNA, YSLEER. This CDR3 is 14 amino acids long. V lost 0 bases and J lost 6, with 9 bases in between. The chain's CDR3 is CASSQDLGSNEQFF. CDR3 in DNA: TGCGCCAGCAGCCAAGATCTGGGGAGCAATGAGCAGTTCTTC.

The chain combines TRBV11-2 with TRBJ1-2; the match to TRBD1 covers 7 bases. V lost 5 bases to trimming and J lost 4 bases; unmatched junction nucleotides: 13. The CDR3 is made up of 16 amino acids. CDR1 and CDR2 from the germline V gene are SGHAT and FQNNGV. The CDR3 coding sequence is TGTGCCAGCAGCCTTCGACAGGGTGGGCCCCTCTATGGCTACACCTTC. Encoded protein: CASSLRQGGPLYGYTF.

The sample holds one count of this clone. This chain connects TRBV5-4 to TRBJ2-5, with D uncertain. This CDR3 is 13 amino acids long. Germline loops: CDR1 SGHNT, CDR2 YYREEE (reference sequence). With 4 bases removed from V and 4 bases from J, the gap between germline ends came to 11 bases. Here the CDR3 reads CASSQETTETQYF. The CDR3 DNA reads TGTGCCAGCAGCCAAGAAACCACAGAGACCCAGTACTTC. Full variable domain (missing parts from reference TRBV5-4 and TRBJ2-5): ETGVTQSPTHLIKTRGQQVTLRCSSQSGHNTVSWYQQALGQGPQFIFQYYREEENGRGNFPPRFSGLQFPNYSSELNVNALELDDSALYLCASSQETTETQYFGPGTRLLVL.

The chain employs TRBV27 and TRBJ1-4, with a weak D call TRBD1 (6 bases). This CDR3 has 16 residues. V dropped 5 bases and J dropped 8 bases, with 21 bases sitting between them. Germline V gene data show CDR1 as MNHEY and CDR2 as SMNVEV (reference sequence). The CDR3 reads CASSPYPGGPREKLFF. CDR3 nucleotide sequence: TGTGCCAGCAGTCCCTATCCGGGGGGCCCTAGGGAAAAACTGTTTTTT.